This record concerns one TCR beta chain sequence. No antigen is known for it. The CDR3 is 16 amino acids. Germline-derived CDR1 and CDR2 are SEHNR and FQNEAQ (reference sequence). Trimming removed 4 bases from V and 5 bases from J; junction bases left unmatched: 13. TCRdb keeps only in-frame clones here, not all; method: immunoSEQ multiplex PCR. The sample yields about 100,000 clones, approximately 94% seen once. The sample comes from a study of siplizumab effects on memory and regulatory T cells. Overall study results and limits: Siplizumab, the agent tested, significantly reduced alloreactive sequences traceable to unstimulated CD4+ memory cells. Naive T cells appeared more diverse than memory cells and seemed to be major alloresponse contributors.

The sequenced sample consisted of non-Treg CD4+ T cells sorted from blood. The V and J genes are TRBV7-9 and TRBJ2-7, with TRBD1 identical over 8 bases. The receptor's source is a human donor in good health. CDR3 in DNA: TGTGCCAGCAGCTCAACGAGGACAGGGTACAGCGACGAGCAGTACTTC. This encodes CASSSTRTGYSDEQYF.